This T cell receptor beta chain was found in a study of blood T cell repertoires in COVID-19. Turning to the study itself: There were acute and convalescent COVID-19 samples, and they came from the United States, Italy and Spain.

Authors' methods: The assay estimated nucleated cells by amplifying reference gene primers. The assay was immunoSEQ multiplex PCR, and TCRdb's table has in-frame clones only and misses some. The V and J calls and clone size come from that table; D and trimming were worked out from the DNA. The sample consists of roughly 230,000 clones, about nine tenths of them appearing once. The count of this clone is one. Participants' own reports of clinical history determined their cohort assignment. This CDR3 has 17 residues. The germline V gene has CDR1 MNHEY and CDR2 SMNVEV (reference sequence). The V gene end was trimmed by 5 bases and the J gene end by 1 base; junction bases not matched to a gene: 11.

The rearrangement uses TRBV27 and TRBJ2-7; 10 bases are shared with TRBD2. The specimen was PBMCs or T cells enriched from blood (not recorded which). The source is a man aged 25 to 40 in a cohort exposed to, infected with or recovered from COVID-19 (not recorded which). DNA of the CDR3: TGTGCCAGCAGTCCTATAGCGGGAGGAGATGGATCCTACGAGCAGTACTTC. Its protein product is CASSPIAGGDGSYEQYF.